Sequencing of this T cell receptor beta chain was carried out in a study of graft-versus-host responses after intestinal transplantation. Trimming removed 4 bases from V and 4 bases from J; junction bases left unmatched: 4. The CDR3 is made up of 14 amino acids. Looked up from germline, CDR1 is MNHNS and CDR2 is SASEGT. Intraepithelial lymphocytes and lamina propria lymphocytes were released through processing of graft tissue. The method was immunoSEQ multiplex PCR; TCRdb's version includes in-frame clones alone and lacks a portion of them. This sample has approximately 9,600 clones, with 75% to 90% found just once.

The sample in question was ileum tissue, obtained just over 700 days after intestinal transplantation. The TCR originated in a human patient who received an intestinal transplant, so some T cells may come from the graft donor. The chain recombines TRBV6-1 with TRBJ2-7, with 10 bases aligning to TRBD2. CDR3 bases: TGTGCCAGCAGTGTAGCGGGGGGACGATACGAGCAGTACTTC. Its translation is CASSVAGGRYEQYF.